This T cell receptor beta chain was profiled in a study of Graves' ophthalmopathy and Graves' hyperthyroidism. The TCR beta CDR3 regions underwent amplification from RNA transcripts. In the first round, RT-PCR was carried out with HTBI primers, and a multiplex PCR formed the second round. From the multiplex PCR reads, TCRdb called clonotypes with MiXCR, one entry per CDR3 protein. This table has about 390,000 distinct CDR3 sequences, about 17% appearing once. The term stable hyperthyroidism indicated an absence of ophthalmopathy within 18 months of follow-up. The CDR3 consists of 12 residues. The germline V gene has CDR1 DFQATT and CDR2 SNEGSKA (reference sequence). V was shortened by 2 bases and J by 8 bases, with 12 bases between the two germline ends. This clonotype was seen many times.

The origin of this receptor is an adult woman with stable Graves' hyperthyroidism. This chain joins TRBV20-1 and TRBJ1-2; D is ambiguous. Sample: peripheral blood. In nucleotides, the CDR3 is TGCAGTGCTAGATCGACCACTCACGGCTACACCTTC. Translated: CSARSTTHGYTF.